This T cell receptor beta chain was sequenced for a study of T cell responses to AZD1222 COVID-19 vaccine. With regard to this clone: Its specificity is unknown.

TCRdb keeps only in-frame clones here, not all; method: immunoSEQ multiplex PCR. The sample contains about 180,000 clones, 90% to 95% of which appear only once. General study results and limits: Baseline serostatus was positive in only six or seven AZD1222 recipients. Clonal diversity may have been underestimated, and the donors were mostly white British, with more females than males. In all cases, repertoires were sampled only after the peak T cell response. Spike-specific TCR depth and breadth grew after two AZD1222 doses.

Looked up from germline, CDR1 is SGHTA and CDR2 is FQGNSA. The CDR3 loop spans 16 amino acids. The junction had 5 bases not matched to a gene; V was cut back by 1 base and J by 3 bases. The V gene is TRBV7-2, the J gene TRBJ1-4, with 7 nucleotides matching TRBD1. The material was peripheral blood, obtained 28 days after the second dose of the MenACWY control vaccine. The TCR was taken from an adult who received the MenACWY meningococcal vaccine as a control. The CDR3 DNA sequence: TGTGCCAGCAGCTTAGACTCGGGGACAGCTAATGAAAAACTGTTTTTT. Residues: CASSLDSGTANEKLFF.